The 5 T cell receptor beta chains in this list originate from one sample, sequenced in a study of T-cell memory formation after mild COVID-19 (dated by TCRdb to about 2021). The protocol used for the library was 5' RACE. Sequencer: Illumina NovaSeq 6000. TCRdb redid the processing of the public reads, applying fastp at Q25 and MiXCR, and retained in-frame beta chains. Here each entry gathers all rows of one CDR3 protein and keeps the most common genes and DNA. In this sample the table shows more than 100,000 distinct CDR3 sequences, 5% to 6.5% of which occur a single time. The top ten hold under 2.5% of the sample. The material sequenced was PBMCs or a T cell subset sorted from them (not recorded which). These receptors came from an adult woman who had mild COVID-19 (a few samples of this study predate the infection). The sample titles of this study are shuffled in the database, so cell type and time point are left out; the donor was told from shared clones.

The rearrangement links TRBV11-1 to TRBJ2-7; 9 nucleotides agree with TRBD2. The CDR3 has 16 residues. The germline V gene encodes CDR1 SGHAT and CDR2 FQDESV (reference sequence). The J segment lost 5 bases and the V segment lost 5 bases, leaving 13 bases of the junction unmatched. The CDR3 protein is CASSRRIAGALHEQYF. The CDR3 bases are TGTGCCAGCAGCCGACGGATAGCGGGAGCTCTGCACGAGCAGTACTTC.

This clonotype was found many times. V is TRBV5-5 and J is TRBJ2-7; D is possibly TRBD1 or TRBD2 (5 bases each). The CDR3 runs to 14 residues. The germline gives CDR1 SGHKS, CDR2 YYEKEE (reference sequence). The V end was cut by 4 bases, the J end by 2 bases, with 13 bases between. CDR3 in amino acids: CASSPNGGPYEQYF. CDR3 nucleotide sequence: TGTGCCAGCAGCCCGAATGGGGGACCCTACGAGCAGTACTTC.

This clonotype was picked up many times. The V gene is TRBV12-3 or TRBV12-4, the J gene TRBJ1-1, with TRBD1 as a possible D gene (5 bases). The V gene lost 6 bases and the J gene lost 0 bases, with 17 bases spanning the gap. The CDR3 length is 16 residues. The CDR3 bases are TGTGCCAGCAGCAAGGGGCGGGCCCACATGAACACTGAAGCTTTCTTT. This translates into CASSKGRAHMNTEAFF.

The V call is TRBV12-3 or TRBV12-4, the J call TRBJ2-1; tentatively, D is TRBD1 (6 bases). CDR3 length: 15 amino acids. V was cut by 2 bases and J by 5 bases, with 13 bases left in between. In DNA, the CDR3 is TGTGCCAGCAGTTTAACGCAGGGGTGGGACAATGAGCAGTTCTTC. It specifies CASSLTQGWDNEQFF.

A few counts support this clonotype. This chain joins TRBV7-8 and TRBJ2-7; TRBD1 agrees at 7 bases. Germline V gene lookup returns CDR1 SGHVS and CDR2 FQNEAQ. Trimming removed 3 bases from V and 1 base from J; junction bases left unmatched: 18. The CDR3 is 19 residues long. Written as DNA, the CDR3 is TGTGCCAGCAGCTTGAGGTTCACCCCAGACAGGGTTAGGTCCTACGAGCAGTACTTC. As protein: CASSLRFTPDRVRSYEQYF.